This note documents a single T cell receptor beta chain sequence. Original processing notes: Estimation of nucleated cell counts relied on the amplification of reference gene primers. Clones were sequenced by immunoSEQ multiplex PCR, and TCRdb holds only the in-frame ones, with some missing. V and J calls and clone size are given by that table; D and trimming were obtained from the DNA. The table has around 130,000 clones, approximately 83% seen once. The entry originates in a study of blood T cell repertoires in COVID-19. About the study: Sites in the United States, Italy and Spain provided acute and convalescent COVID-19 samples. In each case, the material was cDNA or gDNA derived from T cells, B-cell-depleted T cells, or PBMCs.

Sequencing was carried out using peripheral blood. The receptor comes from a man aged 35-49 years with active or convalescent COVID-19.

The CDR3 spells CASRLGGGFEKLFF. CDR3 in DNA: TGTGCCAGCAGGCTGGGGGGGGGATTTGAAAAACTGTTTTTT. This chain connects TRBV7-2 to TRBJ1-4, with D possibly matching TRBD1 (5 bases). The V end lost 6 bases, the J end lost 7 bases, and 15 bases lay between the germline ends. CDR3 length: 14 amino acids. Germline values: CDR1 SGHTA, CDR2 FQGNSA.